Sequencing of this T cell receptor (beta chain) was carried out in a study of vaccination effects on CD4 cells after COVID-19. Across the study: Participants completed two doses of the BNT162b2 or mRNA-1273 vaccine. Findings and caveats of the study: Marked contraction was observed in infection-induced and vaccine-induced clones late after vaccination.

CD4+ T cells specific for antigen were expanded with viral peptide pools by the ViraFEST assay before sequencing. Subsequent to less than eleven days of culture, CD4+ T cells were isolated. Nobody among the vaccine recipients had prior SARS-CoV-2 infection (nucleocapsid antibodies were negative). After fewer than 2.5 million PBMC were placed in each well, they were cultured with approximately 10 IU/ml IL-2 and around 10 ug/ml peptides. Days 3 and 7 saw half the medium replaced with IL-2 medium. The data were produced by immunoSEQ multiplex PCR, yet TCRdb's version contains in-frame clones alone and is incomplete. Of about 43,000 clones in the sample, roughly 79% were seen once. Notes on this clone: What it binds is not known.

Trimming removed 1 base at V and 4 bases at J, with 11 bases between. The germline gives CDR1 MDHEN, CDR2 SYDVKM. There are 15 residues in the CDR3. The sequencing used CD4+ T cells from PBMCs cultured with SARS-CoV-2 spike peptides, collected before COVID-19 vaccination. This clonotype was obtained from a human donor who received a COVID-19 vaccine. This chain links TRBV28 with TRBJ1-5, with a possible D match to TRBD1 (5 bases). CDR3: CASSLFRAPNQPQHF. DNA for the CDR3: TGTGCCAGCAGTTTATTCAGGGCCCCGAATCAGCCCCAGCATTTT.